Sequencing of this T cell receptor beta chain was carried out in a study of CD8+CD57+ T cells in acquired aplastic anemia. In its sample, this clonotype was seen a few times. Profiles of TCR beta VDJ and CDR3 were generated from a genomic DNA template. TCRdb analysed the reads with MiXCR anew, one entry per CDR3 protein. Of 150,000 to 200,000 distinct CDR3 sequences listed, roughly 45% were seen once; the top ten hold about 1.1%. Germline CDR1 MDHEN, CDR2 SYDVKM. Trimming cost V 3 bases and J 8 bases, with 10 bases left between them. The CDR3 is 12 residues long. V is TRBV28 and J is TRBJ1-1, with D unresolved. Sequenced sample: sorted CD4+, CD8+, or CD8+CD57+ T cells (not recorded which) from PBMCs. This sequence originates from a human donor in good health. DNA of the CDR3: TGTGCCAGCAGTTTTATAATAACCGAAGCTTTCTTT. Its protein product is CASSFIITEAFF. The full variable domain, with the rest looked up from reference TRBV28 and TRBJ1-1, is DVKVTQSSRYLVKRTGEKVFLECVQDMDHENMFWYRQDPGLGLRLIYFSYDVKMKEKGDIPEGYSVSREKKERFSLILESASTNQTSMYLCASSFIITEAFFGQGTRLTVV.